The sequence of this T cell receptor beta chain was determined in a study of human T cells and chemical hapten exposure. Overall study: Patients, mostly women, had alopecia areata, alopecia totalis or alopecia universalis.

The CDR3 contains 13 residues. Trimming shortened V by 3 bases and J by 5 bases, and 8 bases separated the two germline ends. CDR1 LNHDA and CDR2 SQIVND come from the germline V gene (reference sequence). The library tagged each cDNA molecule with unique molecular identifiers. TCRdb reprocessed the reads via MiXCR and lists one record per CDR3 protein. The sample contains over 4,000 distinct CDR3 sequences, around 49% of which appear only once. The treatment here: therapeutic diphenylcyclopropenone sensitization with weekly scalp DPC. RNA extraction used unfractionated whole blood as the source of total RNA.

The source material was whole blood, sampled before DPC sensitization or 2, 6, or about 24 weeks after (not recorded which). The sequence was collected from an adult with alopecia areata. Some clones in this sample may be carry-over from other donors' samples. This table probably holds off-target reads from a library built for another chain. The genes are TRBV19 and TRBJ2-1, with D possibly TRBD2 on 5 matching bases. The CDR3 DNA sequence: TGTGCCAGTAGTATGACTACTCACAATGAGCAGTTCTTC. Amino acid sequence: CASSMTTHNEQFF. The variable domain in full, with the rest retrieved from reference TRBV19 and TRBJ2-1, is DGGITQSPKYLFRKEGQNVTLSCEQNLNHDAMYWYRQDPGQGLRLIYYSQIVNDFQKGDIAEGYSVSREKKESFPLTVTSAQKNPTAFYLCASSMTTHNEQFFGPGTRLTVL.